This T cell receptor beta chain stems from a study of blood T cell repertoires in COVID-19 (dated by TCRdb to 2018 to 2020). Context from the whole study: The collaborator samples originated in the United States, Italy and Spain and spanned the acute and convalescent phases of COVID-19. The sample metadata nearly always contained a de-identified subject ID, COVID-19 status, age in years and sex. The samples were drawn from the first 160 participants of the ongoing ImmuneRACE study and from roughly 1,300 subjects provided by 6 global collaborators. Where available, HLA class I and class II types were taken from metadata supplied by the sample provider and were not determined by assay-based typing. The prospective study material was composed of cDNA or gDNA derived from T cells, B-cell-depleted T cells, or PBMCs. Deeply sampled blood TCRbeta repertoires from subjects exposed to, actively infected with, or recovered from COVID-19 were included in the dataset. The repertoires were made available in a free public database intended to serve as a resource for research on the immune response to SARS-CoV-2.

Comment on this clone: No antigen is known for it. No much larger clone is present one base from it, and per-base qualities are unavailable.

Overall study results and their limits: The quantity of clinical and demographic metadata differed by source and by participant and was supplied without curation.

The junction shows trimming of 6 bases on V and 7 bases on J, plus 18 bases between the germline ends. The CDR3 starts with the cysteine, ends with the phenylalanine, and has 14 residues. The only DNA kept is the CDR3, 42 bases in frame from the first base. Based on the germline V gene, the CDR1 and CDR2 sequences are MNHNS and SASEGT. Collaborating institutions collected whole blood in K2EDTA tubes following their own protocols. For TCRbeta analysis, collaborator samples were shipped as frozen whole blood, as isolated PBMCs, or as DNA extracted from either sample type. The immunoSEQ Assay, a bias-controlled multiplex PCR, was used to amplify TCRbeta CDR3 regions from genomic DNA. Per the source publication's procedure: The number of nucleated cells in each sample was estimated by amplification of reference gene primers within the assay. To quantify the absolute abundance of each unique TCRbeta CDR3 rearrangement, sequence reads were collapsed and filtered. For each sample, productive Simpson clonality was calculated as the square root of Simpson's diversity index over productive rearrangements. TCRdb stores this immuneACCESS table with in-frame sequences only. Part of the clones is absent; in the studies checked, under half of the shortfall reflects unresolved V genes, and no reason is known for the rest. For V, J and clone size, that table is used; D and trimming come from the DNA. For this sample there are some 200,000 clones; just under 90% appear just once. 3.7% of the sample comes from the top ten.

The sequence was collected from a man younger than 35 with active or convalescent COVID-19. What was sequenced was peripheral blood. The chain is assembled from TRBV6-1 and TRBJ1-2, with no confident D gene call. This receptor has the CDR3 CASSPPVGIGGYTF. In nucleotide form, the sequence is TGTGCCAGCAGCCCCCCCGTCGGGATCGGTGGCTACACCTTC.